This T cell receptor beta chain appears in the sequencing data of a study of patients and donors after allogeneic stem cell transplantation. Germline CDR1 SGHDT, CDR2 YYEEEE. The CDR3 is 15 amino acids. V lost 2 bases and J 4 bases, leaving 13 bases between the germline ends. Each CDR3 protein gets one entry after TCRdb re-called the RT-PCR reads with MiXCR. The sample gives roughly 150,000 distinct CDR3 sequences, about a quarter of which show up once; around 26% is in the top ten. This TCR derives from a human donor who was either an allogeneic HSCT recipient or a stem cell or donor lymphocyte infusion donor (not recorded which). It is not recorded whose cells these are; they may come from a transplant donor. Sequenced material: blood, either unsorted or a sorted T cell fraction (not recorded which). This chain uses TRBV5-6 with TRBJ2-1, with a weak D call TRBD1 (5 bases). This chain's CDR3 is CASSLTGGAYNEQFF. The CDR3, as DNA: TGTGCCAGCAGCTTAACAGGCGGTGCGTACAATGAGCAGTTCTTC.